The T cell receptor beta chain under discussion was sequenced for a study of OX40 agonist ivuxolimab in advanced cancers. Study-wide context: One patient with hepatocellular carcinoma and two with cutaneous melanoma, three in all, had partial responses.

On this clone itself: Its target is unknown.

TCRdb's copy holds only in-frame clones and misses some; the assay was immunoSEQ multiplex PCR. The sample records 85,000 to 100,000 clones, more than 80% being singletons. J lost 8 bases, V lost 3 bases, and 6 bases had no gene match. This CDR3 is 15 amino acids long. Germline V lookup: CDR1 LNHDA, CDR2 SQIVND (reference sequence). Findings of the study overall: With doses of 0.1-3.0 mg/kg, partial responders showed among the lowest clonal expansion. Relative to CD4+ cells, CD8+ T cells on average had more expanded clones.

The material was CD4+ or CD8+ T cells sorted from blood, obtained in a trial of the OX40 agonist ivuxolimab. The rearrangement uses TRBV19 and TRBJ2-3, with 12 bases matching TRBD2. The TCR sequence derives from an adult with an advanced solid tumor such as melanoma, head and neck, liver or kidney cancer. This chain's CDR3 is CASSMGLAGPSTQYF. CDR3 DNA sequence: TGTGCCAGTAGTATGGGACTAGCGGGCCCGAGTACGCAGTATTTT.